This TCR beta chain originates from a study of T cell repertoires in cytomegalovirus infection. In regard to this clonotype: The antigen remains unidentified.

One entry per CDR3 protein results from TCRdb running MiXCR on the reads. In the table there are fewer than 950,000 distinct CDR3 sequences, 32% of which are singletons. Study-level findings and limits: The ex vivo response showed dominance by HLA-C-restricted CMV-specific TCR beta clonotypes.

From germline, CDR1 is MGHRA and CDR2 YSYEKL. The length of the CDR3 is 13 residues. Trimming removed 0 bases from V and 9 bases from J, with 9 bases in between. The origin of this receptor is a human donor in good health (CMV status not recorded). Some clones in this sample may be carry-over from other donors' samples. The sequences come from cultured CD8+ T cells from PBMCs, collected from culture after CMV antigen stimulation. The chain uses TRBV4-1 and TRBJ2-1, with D hard to call. The CDR3 protein is CASSQDSDAEQFF. The CDR3 DNA sequence: TGCGCCAGCAGCCAAGATTCCGACGCTGAGCAGTTCTTC.